This T cell receptor beta chain came from a study of blood T cell repertoires in COVID-19. Profiled with immunoSEQ multiplex PCR; TCRdb holds only in-frame clones, not every one. The sample consists of about 320,000 clones, about 87% of them appearing once. The sample consisted of peripheral blood. The receptor comes from a woman aged 25 to 39 with COVID-19, enrolled during active disease.

This CDR3 is CASSLRDRGRNTEAFF. As DNA, the CDR3 is TGCGCCAGCAGCCTCCGGGACAGGGGGCGGAACACTGAAGCTTTCTTT. The rearrangement uses TRBV4-1 and TRBJ1-1, with 12 bases identical to TRBD1. The J segment lost 1 base and the V segment lost 4 bases, leaving 4 bases of the junction unmatched. The germline V gene has CDR1 MGHRA and CDR2 YSYEKL. This CDR3 spans 16 amino acids.